This T cell receptor (beta chain) originates from a study of response to subunit inactivated influenza vaccine. The CDR3 is 16 residues long. Losses at the gene ends were 4 bases for V and 0 bases for J; bases not matched to a gene: 5. From germline, CDR1 is SGHTA and CDR2 FQGNSA. Study findings and constraints: T cells newly recruited by each seasonal influenza vaccination are few, the authors suggested.

A remark on this clonotype: Its target is not known.

TCRdb reanalysed the RT-PCR reads using MiXCR and keeps one entry per CDR3 protein. The data contain under 500,000 distinct CDR3 sequences, 9.5% to 12% of them seen just once; the ten biggest clones take up approximately 12%. The origin of this receptor is a man aged 50 to 60 who received an inactivated influenza vaccine. The rearrangement links TRBV7-2 to TRBJ2-1; 8 nucleotides match TRBD1. The sample here was PBMCs from blood, taken roughly 47 days after vaccination. The CDR3 here is CASSSRTGNSYNEQFF. The CDR3 DNA is TGTGCCAGCAGCTCTCGGACAGGGAACTCCTACAATGAGCAGTTCTTC.